This TCR beta chain comes out of a study of CD4+ T cells in melanoma. Measured with immunoSEQ multiplex PCR; TCRdb has only the in-frame clones, and not every one. Of around 100,000 clones listed, 92% are singletons. Germline CDR1 reads LNHDA; CDR2 reads SQIVND (reference sequence). The germline V and J ends were trimmed by 7 bases and 6 bases, with 16 bases remaining between them. This CDR3 has 14 residues. The sequenced sample consisted of peripheral blood. The sequence was collected from a human donor with melanoma. The V gene is TRBV19, the J gene TRBJ2-1; the D gene is possibly TRBD1 (7 bases). Here the CDR3 reads CASTWQGGLNEQFF. The CDR3 DNA follows: TGTGCCAGTACGTGGCAGGGGGGACTCAATGAGCAGTTCTTC. Based on the CDR3 plus reference TRBV19 and TRBJ2-1, the full variable domain is DGGITQSPKYLFRKEGQNVTLSCEQNLNHDAMYWYRQDPGQGLRLIYYSQIVNDFQKGDIAEGYSVSREKKESFPLTVTSAQKNPTAFYLCASTWQGGLNEQFFGPGTRLTVL.